This is a list of T cell receptor beta chains from one sample in a study of blood T cell repertoires in COVID-19. Assay: immunoSEQ multiplex PCR; the TCRdb copy retains only in-frame clones and omits some. The sample records about 300,000 clones, 90% being singletons. Sample: PBMCs or T cells enriched from blood (not recorded which). The receptors were sampled from a woman under 40 who had recovered from COVID-19. The CDR3 runs from the conserved cysteine through the conserved F or W. A clone size is listed for some rows: how often the clone was seen (once, few, many), or a class if it is expanded.

CASSDGVPLVPDTQYF	TRBJ2-3	once	TRBV5-6
CASSPVEYSYNEQFF	TRBJ2-1	.	TRBV18
CASSPGGLNTEAFF	TRBJ1-1	.	TRBV10-2
CASSQGVGLGSGANVLTF	TRBJ2-6	.	TRBV7-2
CASRATGGVAYEQYF	TRBJ2-7	.	TRBV6-5
CAWSVAGQGTYEQYF	TRBJ2-7	.	TRBV30
CASSLGGGFGSPLHF	TRBJ1-6	few	TRBV11-2
CASRGQGYNEQFF	TRBJ2-1	.	TRBV6-5
CASSFGEQGMNTEAFF	TRBJ1-1	.	TRBV5-1
CASGTSGISYEQYF	TRBJ2-7	.	TRBV30
CASSSGGAGEKLFF	TRBJ1-4	.	TRBV4-3
CATSDPGREGDTQYF	TRBJ2-3	once	TRBV24-1
CASSISTNYEQYF	TRBJ2-7	.	TRBV19
CASRTDQYNEQFF	TRBJ2-1	.	TRBV27
CASSERGRHTGELFF	TRBJ2-2	once	TRBV11-2
CASSPSPGQGTNYGYTF	TRBJ1-2	.	TRBV18
CAWSQTASARLQETQYF	TRBJ2-5	.	TRBV30
CASSYSAGGNYEQYF	TRBJ2-7	.	TRBV6-6
CAWNPGISGNEQFF	TRBJ2-1	.	TRBV30
CASSERGWDSPLHF	TRBJ1-6	.	TRBV6-1
CATSRFPGQGKYNEQFF	TRBJ2-1	.	TRBV15
CASSPQDAGWDEQFF	TRBJ2-1	.	TRBV19
CASSYRTEAFF	TRBJ1-1	.	TRBV12-3/TRBV12-4
CASSFRGRGQPQHF	TRBJ1-5	.	TRBV27
CASTSDRATNEKLFF	TRBJ1-4	.	TRBV5-1
CASSEGGNEKLFF	TRBJ1-4	.	TRBV3-1/TRBV3-2
CASRDRAQETQYF	TRBJ2-5	.	TRBV5-1
CASSLGRDTYYEQYF	TRBJ2-7	.	TRBV27
CASSIVGYGGYEQFF	TRBJ2-1	.	TRBV19
CASSEQLAGNTGELFF	TRBJ2-2	.	TRBV7-9
CATSQAGPGQQETQYF	TRBJ2-5	.	TRBV15
CASSAQGADTEAFF	TRBJ1-1	once	TRBV7-2
CSARRTENEQFF	TRBJ2-1	.	TRBV29-1
CASSAGQGLNTEAFF	TRBJ1-1	.	TRBV9
CATGRVNEKLFF	TRBJ1-4	few	TRBV28
CASSPATGGSQPQHF	TRBJ1-5	.	TRBV3-1/TRBV3-2
CASSLPGTSGRASNTGELFF	TRBJ2-2	.	TRBV3-1/TRBV3-2
CASSSGLQETQYF	TRBJ2-5	once	TRBV28
CSVDVAGAKEQYF	TRBJ2-7	.	TRBV29-1
CASSLFSGPEYGYTF	TRBJ1-2	.	TRBV5-6